Ten or more counts support the clone carrying this TCR beta chain. Healthy controls consisted of blood bank volunteers in Maryland, USA. Synthesis of cDNA was carried out by template-switch 5'RACE. The reaction used 10-nucleotide random UMIs. TCRdb re-analysed the 5' RACE reads in MiXCR, keeping a single row per CDR3 protein. The sample consists of tens of thousands of distinct CDR3 sequences, over 9% of them appearing once. This specimen comes from a study of neurological immune-mediated disorders. J gave up 0 bases and V 8 bases, and 4 bases lay outside the gene matches. Per germline, CDR1 ENHRY and CDR2 SYGVKD. The CDR3 spans 14 residues.

This chain uses TRBV10-3 with TRBJ2-1, with 7 bases lining up with TRBD1. The sequenced sample consisted of PBMCs. This receptor was obtained from a man aged 40-55 years in good health. The chain's CDR3 is CAIATGASYNEQFF. CDR3 nucleotides: TGTGCCATCGCAACAGGGGCCTCCTACAATGAGCAGTTCTTC.